The rows below give T cell receptor beta chains drawn from one sample of a study of shared clonotypes between healthy human individuals. TCRdb keeps only in-frame clones here, not all; method: immunoSEQ multiplex PCR. Of some 740,000 clones listed, about 92% were seen once; the top ten hold nearly 25%. Input material: naive CD8+ T cells sorted from blood. The receptors here all came from a young man in good health. CDR3s include the opening cysteine and the closing phenylalanine or tryptophan. A D gene is named only where the DNA matches it firmly. Clone size appears in some rows only: once, few, many, or a class for an expanded clone.

V: TRBV6-1; size: -; J: TRBJ2-7; D: -; DNA: TGTGCCAGCAAAGAATGGCATTCGGCTAGCTACGAGCAGTACTTC; CDR3: CASKEWHSASYEQYF
V: TRBV19; size: -; J: TRBJ2-3; D: TRBD2; DNA: TGTGCCAGTAAGGGTAGCGGGAGCCACACAGATACGCAGTATTTT; CDR3: CASKGSGSHTDTQYF
V: TRBV28; size: -; J: TRBJ1-5; D: -; DNA: TGTGCCAGCAGTTCGGCAGGCTTTAGCAATCAGCCCCAGCATTTT; CDR3: CASSSAGFSNQPQHF
V: TRBV5-4; size: -; J: TRBJ2-7; D: -; DNA: TGTGCCAGCAGCTTGGCGGGGGCCTCCTACGAGCAGTACTTC; CDR3: CASSLAGASYEQYF
V: TRBV7-9; size: -; J: TRBJ2-1; D: -; DNA: TGTGCCAGCAGCCCCCCTCAGGGGGGATACAATGAGCAGTTCTTC; CDR3: CASSPPQGGYNEQFF
V: TRBV7-9; size: -; J: TRBJ2-4; D: -; DNA: TGTGCCAGCAGCTCAAGGTCTGATCTTCCCCCCTCCAAAAACATTCAGTACTTC; CDR3: CASSSRSDLPPSKNIQYF
V: TRBV4-1; size: -; J: TRBJ1-5; D: -; DNA: TGCGCCAGCAGCCCGAGGTCCGGGAGCAATCAGCCCCAGCATTTT; CDR3: CASSPRSGSNQPQHF
V: TRBV7-2; size: -; J: TRBJ1-5; D: TRBD1; DNA: TGTGCCAGCAGCTCCCACACAGGGGCCCAGCCCCAGCATTTT; CDR3: CASSSHTGAQPQHF
V: TRBV6-1; size: -; J: TRBJ2-7; D: -; DNA: TGTGCCAGCAGTGCAGGGGTTCGCTCCTACGAGCAGTACTTC; CDR3: CASSAGVRSYEQYF
V: TRBV28; size: -; J: TRBJ2-5; D: TRBD1; DNA: TGTGCCAGCAGCTACAGGGGGCTGGAGACCCAGTACTTC; CDR3: CASSYRGLETQYF
V: TRBV4-3; size: -; J: TRBJ1-4; D: -; DNA: TGCGCCAGCAGCCAAGATTGGGCATCGGCAACTAATGAAAAACTGTTTTTT; CDR3: CASSQDWASATNEKLFF
V: TRBV7-9; size: -; J: TRBJ1-1; D: -; DNA: TGTGCCAGCATGCTGGGCACTGAAGCTTTCTTT; CDR3: CASMLGTEAFF
V: TRBV25-1; size: -; J: TRBJ2-7; D: TRBD1; DNA: TGTGCCAGCAGGGACAGGGGAGGCTACGAGCAGTACTTC; CDR3: CASRDRGGYEQYF
V: TRBV10-1; size: -; J: TRBJ2-1; D: -; DNA: TGCGCCAGCACCGGGATTCTCGGCGATGAGCAGTTCTTC; CDR3: CASTGILGDEQFF
V: TRBV11-2; size: -; J: TRBJ2-5; D: TRBD1; DNA: TGTGCCAGCAGCTTCCGGACAGGTCGGCAGACCCAGTACTTC; CDR3: CASSFRTGRQTQYF
V: TRBV29-1; size: -; J: TRBJ2-7; D: TRBD1; DNA: TGCAGCGTTGAGGACAGGGGCTACGAGCAGTACTTC; CDR3: CSVEDRGYEQYF
V: TRBV9; size: few; J: TRBJ2-7; D: TRBD1; DNA: TGTGCCAGCAGCGTAAGAGGGGGCCACTACGAGCAGTACTTC; CDR3: CASSVRGGHYEQYF
V: TRBV7-9; size: -; J: TRBJ2-1; D: TRBD2; DNA: TGTGCCAGCAGCCCAACCGGGACTAGCTCCTACAATGAGCAGTTCTTC; CDR3: CASSPTGTSSYNEQFF
V: TRBV2; size: -; J: TRBJ2-7; D: -; DNA: TGTGCCAGCAGGGGAGGACGGAGAGGGCAGTACTTC; CDR3: CASRGGRRGQYF
V: TRBV5-1; size: -; J: TRBJ2-1; D: TRBD1; DNA: TGCGCCAGCAGCTTGGGGACAGGGAACTATGAGCAGTTCTTC; CDR3: CASSLGTGNYEQFF
V: TRBV11-2; size: -; J: TRBJ2-7; D: -; DNA: TGTGCCAGCAGCTTGGGGGCGGGGGAAGCCTACGAGCAGTACTTC; CDR3: CASSLGAGEAYEQYF
V: TRBV7-9; size: once; J: TRBJ1-4; D: TRBD1; DNA: TGTGCCAGCAGCTCACGGACAGGCGAGCAGGAAAAACTGTTTTTT; CDR3: CASSSRTGEQEKLFF
V: TRBV27; size: -; J: TRBJ1-5; D: -; DNA: TGTGCCAGCAGTCGCTCCAGGGTTCAGCCCCAGCATTTT; CDR3: CASSRSRVQPQHF
V: TRBV28; size: -; J: TRBJ1-1; D: -; DNA: TGTGCCAGCAGTTTAATGTTGGGGGGGCGGTTCACTGAAGCTTTCTTT; CDR3: CASSLMLGGRFTEAFF
V: TRBV6-1; size: -; J: TRBJ2-7; D: -; DNA: TGTGCCATCACAGGACCGGCTTACTACGAGCAGTACTTC; CDR3: CAITGPAYYEQYF
V: TRBV28; size: -; J: TRBJ1-4; D: -; DNA: TGTGCCAGCAGTTTGGGGGGACGGGAGAATGAAAAACTGTTTTTT; CDR3: CASSLGGRENEKLFF
V: TRBV7-9; size: few; J: TRBJ2-7; D: TRBD1; DNA: TGTGCCAGCAGCTTCGGGGGACAGGGCTACGAGCAGTACTTC; CDR3: CASSFGGQGYEQYF
V: TRBV29-1; size: -; J: TRBJ1-2; D: -; DNA: TGCAGCGTTGTCTCGGCAGTTGGGACTAACTATGGCTACACCTTC; CDR3: CSVVSAVGTNYGYTF
V: TRBV29-1; size: once; J: TRBJ1-1; D: -; DNA: TGCAGCGTTGAAATTAACACTGAAGCTTTCTTT; CDR3: CSVEINTEAFF
V: TRBV9; size: -; J: TRBJ1-2; D: -; DNA: TGTGCCAGCAGCGCGGTGACGGCTGGCTACACCTTC; CDR3: CASSAVTAGYTF
V: TRBV7-9; size: -; J: TRBJ2-3; D: TRBD2; DNA: TGTGCCAGCAGCCTAGTAGCGGGAGGGCCTGGGGATACGCAGTATTTT; CDR3: CASSLVAGGPGDTQYF
V: TRBV29-1; size: -; J: TRBJ2-3; D: -; DNA: TGCAGCGTTGAAGATCCGTTGTCAGATACGCAGTATTTT; CDR3: CSVEDPLSDTQYF
V: TRBV21-1; size: -; J: TRBJ2-4; D: -; DNA: TGTGCCAGCAGCAAAGAGCCCACCGGCGGGGAGGGCCTATTGTCGTACATTCAGTACTTC; CDR3: CASSKEPTGGEGLLSYIQYF
V: TRBV15; size: -; J: TRBJ2-5; D: TRBD1; DNA: TGTGCCACCAGCGGATGGGACAGCCAGAAGACCCAGTACTTC; CDR3: CATSGWDSQKTQYF
V: TRBV9; size: -; J: TRBJ2-1; D: TRBD1; DNA: TGTGCCAGCAGCACGAGCCCGAGACAGGGTCAATACAATGAGCAGTTCTTC; CDR3: CASSTSPRQGQYNEQFF
V: TRBV5-1; size: -; J: TRBJ2-7; D: -; DNA: TGCGCCAGCAGCTACTACGAGATGGGGGAGCACGAGCAGTACTTC; CDR3: CASSYYEMGEHEQYF
V: TRBV30; size: -; J: TRBJ2-3; D: -; DNA: TGTGCCTGGACTAGGGGGGACCTACGCACAGATACGCAGTATTTT; CDR3: CAWTRGDLRTDTQYF
V: TRBV27; size: -; J: TRBJ2-1; D: TRBD2; DNA: TGTGCCAGCAGTCCGGGACTAGGTCGTAACAATGAGCAGTTCTTC; CDR3: CASSPGLGRNNEQFF
V: TRBV4-1; size: -; J: TRBJ2-3; D: -; DNA: TGCGCCAGCAGCCAACATTCCGGGAGCAGGGTCGATACGCAGTATTTT; CDR3: CASSQHSGSRVDTQYF
V: TRBV10-1; size: -; J: TRBJ2-3; D: -; DNA: TGCGCCAGCAGTCACACGGAATCCACAGATACGCAGTATTTT; CDR3: CASSHTESTDTQYF
V: TRBV7-9; size: -; J: TRBJ2-7; D: TRBD1; DNA: TGTGCCAGCAGCTCTTCCTTCGGGACAGGGATTTACGAGCAGTACTTC; CDR3: CASSSSFGTGIYEQYF
V: TRBV27; size: -; J: TRBJ1-3; D: TRBD1; DNA: TGTGCCAGCAGTAAGACCTGGGGACAGGGGGCTGGAAACACCATATATTTT; CDR3: CASSKTWGQGAGNTIYF
V: TRBV7-9; size: -; J: TRBJ1-2; D: TRBD1; DNA: TGTGCCAGCAGATCCGGGACAGGGAACTATGGCTACACCTTC; CDR3: CASRSGTGNYGYTF
V: TRBV4-2; size: -; J: TRBJ2-1; D: TRBD2; DNA: TGTGCCAGCACCCTAGCGGGAGGGGTCACTGAGCAGTTCTTC; CDR3: CASTLAGGVTEQFF
V: TRBV15; size: -; J: TRBJ2-7; D: TRBD2; DNA: TGTGCCACCAGCTCCCGACTAGCGGGAGACGAGCAGTACTTC; CDR3: CATSSRLAGDEQYF
V: TRBV7-9; size: -; J: TRBJ2-7; D: TRBD1; DNA: TGTGCCAGCAGCTCTGAGGACAGGGTGTACGAGCAGTACTTC; CDR3: CASSSEDRVYEQYF
V: TRBV7-6; size: -; J: TRBJ2-3; D: TRBD2; DNA: TGTGCCAGCAGCTTAGAGGGCTCTAGCGGGATAACAGATACGCAGTATTTT; CDR3: CASSLEGSSGITDTQYF
V: TRBV9; size: -; J: TRBJ2-1; D: TRBD2; DNA: TGTGCCAGCAGCTTAACATCCGGGACTACACTATACAATGAGCAGTTCTTC; CDR3: CASSLTSGTTLYNEQFF
V: TRBV7-9; size: once; J: TRBJ2-1; D: -; DNA: TGTGCCAGCAGCTTAGTCGCCAGGGAGAATGAGCAGTTCTTC; CDR3: CASSLVARENEQFF
V: TRBV5-4; size: once; J: TRBJ2-7; D: -; DNA: TGTGCCAGCAGCGGAGCAGAGGATTACGAGCAGTACTTC; CDR3: CASSGAEDYEQYF
V: TRBV7-3; size: -; J: TRBJ2-3; D: -; DNA: TGTGCCAGCAGCATTACGGGGGTGGAAGATACGCAGTATTTT; CDR3: CASSITGVEDTQYF
V: TRBV10-1; size: -; J: TRBJ2-1; D: -; DNA: TGCGCCAGCAGTTCTGACAGTGGGGTATACAATGAGCAGTTCTTC; CDR3: CASSSDSGVYNEQFF
V: TRBV6-1; size: -; J: TRBJ1-5; D: -; DNA: TGTGCCAGCAGCGGGGGGGAATATAGCAATCAGCCCCAGCATTTT; CDR3: CASSGGEYSNQPQHF
V: TRBV19; size: -; J: TRBJ2-7; D: -; DNA: TGTGCCAGTAGCATAGCGGCGGATCTGACCTACGAGCAGTACTTC; CDR3: CASSIAADLTYEQYF
V: TRBV7-9; size: -; J: TRBJ2-7; D: -; DNA: TGTGCCAGCAGCTCCGCGGACAGAGCCTACGAGCAGTACTTC; CDR3: CASSSADRAYEQYF
V: TRBV5-5; size: -; J: TRBJ2-7; D: TRBD2; DNA: TGTGCCAGCAGCCTAGCGGGAGGGCAGAACGAGCAGTACTTC; CDR3: CASSLAGGQNEQYF
V: TRBV5-1; size: -; J: TRBJ1-2; D: -; DNA: TGCGCCAGCAGCGGCGACAGTGACTATGGCTACACCTTC; CDR3: CASSGDSDYGYTF